A selection of T cell receptor beta chains follows, all from one sample in a study of identical twins. From the 5' RACE reads, TCRdb called clonotypes with MiXCR, one entry per CDR3 protein. The repertoire holds roughly 750,000 distinct CDR3 sequences, with about 20% as singletons. These records were also assigned to another study, of T cells expressing NK-cell markers.

Specimen: PBMCs. These receptors originate from a young woman in good health. The CDR3 runs from the conserved cysteine through the conserved F or W. D genes are given only for firm matches. Size values are once, few and many counts, or a class for expanded clones, and some rows have none.

abundance	v_gene	d_gene	j_gene	CDR3nt	CDR3aa
many	TRBV6-5	TRBD1	TRBJ1-5	TGTGCCAGCAGTTCCGGGACAGCACATCAGCCCCAGCATTTT	CASSSGTAHQPQHF
NA	TRBV5-1	TRBD2	TRBJ2-3	TGCGCCAGCAGCTTATTAGGGACTAGCGGTTACACAGATACGCAGTATTTT	CASSLLGTSGYTDTQYF
few	TRBV7-9	NA	TRBJ1-1	TGTGCCAGCCGATCTCCGGGGGATGAAGCTTTCTTT	CASRSPGDEAFF
NA	TRBV9	TRBD2	TRBJ2-5	TGTGCCAGCAGCGTAGCGGGGGGTATCCGGGAGACCCAGTACTTC	CASSVAGGIRETQYF
few	TRBV4-2	TRBD2	TRBJ2-7	TGTGCCAGCAGCCATCAGAGCGGGGCCCGCTCCTACGAGCAGTACTTC	CASSHQSGARSYEQYF
many	TRBV29-1	TRBD1	TRBJ2-7	TGCAGCGTGGCCGGGACAGGGGGCGACGAGCAGTACTTC	CSVAGTGGDEQYF
NA	TRBV7-2	TRBD1	TRBJ2-7	TGTGCCAGCAGCCCGGGACAGGGACTTGACGAGCAGTACTTC	CASSPGQGLDEQYF
NA	TRBV29-1	NA	TRBJ2-7	TGCAGCGTTGCTAGGGTCCAGGACGAGCAGTACTTC	CSVARVQDEQYF
once	TRBV3-1	NA	TRBJ2-1	TGTGCCAGCAGCCGGGAGGGCCTCCGGGACAGGTCCTACAATGAGCAGTTCTTC	CASSREGLRDRSYNEQFF
NA	TRBV29-1	TRBD1	TRBJ2-1	TGCAGCGTTACCGGGACAGGGTACAATGAGCAGTTCTTC	CSVTGTGYNEQFF
NA	TRBV6-1	NA	TRBJ2-7	TGTGCCGCCTCGACCAGGGGGGCATCCTACGAGCAGTACTTC	CAASTRGASYEQYF
NA	TRBV20-1	NA	TRBJ1-1	TGCAGCCCCAGACGGGGAAGCTTGAACACTGAAGCTTTCTTT	CSPRRGSLNTEAFF
NA	TRBV12-3/TRBV12-4	NA	TRBJ1-2	TGTGCCAGCAGTCGAACCCCCCAGGGTGGGGTCTATGGCTACACCTTC	CASSRTPQGGVYGYTF
NA	TRBV20-1	NA	TRBJ1-5	TGCAGTGCTAGAGATCCGGGGGATAGCAATCAGCCCCAGCATTTT	CSARDPGDSNQPQHF
NA	TRBV20-1	TRBD2	TRBJ2-5	TGCAGTGCTATCACTCCCCTAAGCGGGGGAGCTCAAGAGACCCAGTACTTC	CSAITPLSGGAQETQYF
few	TRBV12-5	NA	TRBJ1-2	TGTGCTAGTGGTTTGGTACCCGACGACTATGGCTACACCTTC	CASGLVPDDYGYTF
NA	TRBV13	TRBD2	TRBJ2-2	TGTGCCAGCAGCTTAAGAGGACTAGCGGGGCGCACCGGGGAGCTGTTTTTT	CASSLRGLAGRTGELFF
NA	TRBV7-2	TRBD2	TRBJ2-1	TGTGCCAGCAGCCGGACTAGCGGGGGGTCGAATGAGCAGTTCTTC	CASSRTSGGSNEQFF
NA	TRBV5-6	TRBD1	TRBJ1-2	TGTGCCAGCAGCTTAAATACCCCAGGGGGCCCCTACTATGGCTACACCTTC	CASSLNTPGGPYYGYTF
NA	TRBV7-2	TRBD2	TRBJ2-2	TGTGCCAGCAGCTTAGCGCTAGCGGGAGCCGGGGAGCTGTTTTTT	CASSLALAGAGELFF
NA	TRBV15	NA	TRBJ2-1	TGTGCCGCCTCCGGGATTAGCTCCTACAATGAGCAGTTCTTC	CAASGISSYNEQFF
few	TRBV10-3	NA	TRBJ2-2	TGTGCCATCAGTGACTCTCGAGGCGCAGGGTCTTACTACACCGGGGAGCTGTTTTTT	CAISDSRGAGSYYTGELFF
few	TRBV5-6	NA	TRBJ2-5	TGTGCCAGCAGCTCACCTAGGGAGACCCAGTACTTC	CASSSPRETQYF
few	TRBV6-1	TRBD2	TRBJ2-1	TGTGCCAGCAGCCAAGGACTAGCGGGAGGGGCCCCTATGGGGAATGAGCAGTTCTTC	CASSQGLAGGAPMGNEQFF
NA	TRBV7-2	NA	TRBJ2-3	TGTGCCAGCAGCTTAGCGGGACTCCACACAGATACGCAGTATTTT	CASSLAGLHTDTQYF
few	TRBV20-1	NA	TRBJ2-6	TGCAGTGCTAAGACAGCTGGGGCCAACGTCCTGACTTTC	CSAKTAGANVLTF
many	TRBV6-2/TRBV6-3	TRBD2	TRBJ2-7	TGTGCCAGCAGAGATCCGGGACTAGCGCTATACGAGCAGTACTTC	CASRDPGLALYEQYF
NA	TRBV9	NA	TRBJ1-4	TGTGCCAGCAGCGCTCACCCCCAGGGAAGCGAAAAACTGTTTTTT	CASSAHPQGSEKLFF
few	TRBV27	NA	TRBJ2-1	TGTGCCAGCAGCGAGGCTAGGGGGTTCAATGAGCAGTTCTTC	CASSEARGFNEQFF
many	TRBV6-5	TRBD1	TRBJ1-1	TGTGCCAGCAGTCACGGGACAGGAAAGGGGAACACTGAAGCTTTCTTT	CASSHGTGKGNTEAFF
NA	TRBV20-1	NA	TRBJ1-2	TGCAGTGCTAGAGTCCACTGGGGCGGCTACACCTTC	CSARVHWGGYTF
few	TRBV5-6	NA	TRBJ2-3	TGTGCCAGCAGCTTGGGTGGGGTGACTAGCACAGATACGCAGTATTTT	CASSLGGVTSTDTQYF
NA	TRBV6-5	NA	TRBJ2-1	TGTGCCAGCAGTTACGTCTCAGGGGGAGGCAATGAGCAGTTCTTC	CASSYVSGGGNEQFF
NA	TRBV20-1	NA	TRBJ2-1	TGCAGTGCTAGCAAATATAGCGCAAGCTCCTACAATGAGCAGTTCTTC	CSASKYSASSYNEQFF
NA	TRBV24-1	NA	TRBJ2-7	TGCCTACAGGCGACCTACGAGCAGTACTTC	CLQATYEQYF